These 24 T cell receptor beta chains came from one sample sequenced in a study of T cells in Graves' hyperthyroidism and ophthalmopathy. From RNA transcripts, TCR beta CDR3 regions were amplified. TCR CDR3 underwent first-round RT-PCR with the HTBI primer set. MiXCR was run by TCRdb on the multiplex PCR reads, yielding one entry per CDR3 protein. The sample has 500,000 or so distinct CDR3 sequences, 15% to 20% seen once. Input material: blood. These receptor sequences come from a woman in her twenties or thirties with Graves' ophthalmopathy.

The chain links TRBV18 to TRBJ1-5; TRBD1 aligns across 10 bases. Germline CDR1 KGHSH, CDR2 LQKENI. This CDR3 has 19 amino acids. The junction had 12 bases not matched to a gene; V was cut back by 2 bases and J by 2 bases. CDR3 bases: TGTGCCAGCTCACCAGGACAGGGGGAGGGCGAATTAGGCAATCAGCCCCAGCATTTT. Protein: CASSPGQGEGELGNQPQHF.

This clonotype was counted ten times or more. The DNA for the CDR3 is TGCAGTGCTAGACCCGGCGCAGATACGCAGTATTTT. Its translation is CSARPGADTQYF. The chain recombines TRBV20-1 with TRBJ2-3; no clear D gene. V was trimmed by 2 bases and J by 4 bases, leaving 7 bases between them. The CDR3 is 12 amino acids. Germline assignment: CDR1 DFQATT and CDR2 SNEGSKA (reference sequence).

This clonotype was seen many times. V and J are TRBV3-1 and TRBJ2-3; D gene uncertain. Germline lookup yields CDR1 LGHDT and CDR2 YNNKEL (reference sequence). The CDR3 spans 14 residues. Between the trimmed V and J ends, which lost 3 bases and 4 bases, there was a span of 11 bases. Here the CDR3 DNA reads TGTGCCAGCAGCCAGCTGGAGTTCGCAGATACGCAGTATTTT. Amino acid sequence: CASSQLEFADTQYF.

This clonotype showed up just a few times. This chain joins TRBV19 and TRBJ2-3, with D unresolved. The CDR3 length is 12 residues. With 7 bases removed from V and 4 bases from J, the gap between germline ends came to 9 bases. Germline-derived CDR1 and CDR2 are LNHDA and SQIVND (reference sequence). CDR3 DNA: TGTGCCAGTACTTCCGCTGCAGATACGCAGTATTTT. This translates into CASTSAADTQYF.

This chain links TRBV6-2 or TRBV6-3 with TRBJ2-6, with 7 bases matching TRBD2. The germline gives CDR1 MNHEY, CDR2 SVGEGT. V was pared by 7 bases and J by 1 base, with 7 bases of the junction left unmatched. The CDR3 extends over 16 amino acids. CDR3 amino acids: CASKHPGRSGANVLTF. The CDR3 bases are TGTGCCAGCAAACATCCCGGGAGGTCTGGGGCCAACGTCCTGACTTTC.

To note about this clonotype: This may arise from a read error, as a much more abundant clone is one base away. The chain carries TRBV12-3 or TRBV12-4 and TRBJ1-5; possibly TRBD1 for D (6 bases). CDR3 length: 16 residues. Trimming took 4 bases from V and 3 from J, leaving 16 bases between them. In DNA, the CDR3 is TGTGCCAGCAGTTCCCCAGGGGCCACTCCCAATCAGCCCCAGCATTTT. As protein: CASSSPGATPNQPQHF.

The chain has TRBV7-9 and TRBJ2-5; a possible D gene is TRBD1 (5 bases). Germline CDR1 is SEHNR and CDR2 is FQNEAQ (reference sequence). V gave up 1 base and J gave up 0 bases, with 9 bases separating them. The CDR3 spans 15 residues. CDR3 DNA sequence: TGTGCCAGCAGCTTAGGCGCAGGGCACCAAGAGACCCAGTACTTC. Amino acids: CASSLGAGHQETQYF.

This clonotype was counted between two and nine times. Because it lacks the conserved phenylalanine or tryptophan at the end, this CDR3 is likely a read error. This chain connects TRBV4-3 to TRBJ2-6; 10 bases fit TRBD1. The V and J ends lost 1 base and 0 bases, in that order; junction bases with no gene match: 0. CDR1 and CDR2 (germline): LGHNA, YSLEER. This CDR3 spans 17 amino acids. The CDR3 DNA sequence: TGCGCCAGCAGCCAAGGGACAGGGGGCTCTGGGGCCAACGTCCTGACTGTC. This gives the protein CASSQGTGGSGANVLTV.

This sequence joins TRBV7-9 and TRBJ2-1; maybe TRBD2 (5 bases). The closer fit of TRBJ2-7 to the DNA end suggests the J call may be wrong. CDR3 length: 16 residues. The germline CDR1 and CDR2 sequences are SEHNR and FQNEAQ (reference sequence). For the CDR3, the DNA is TGTGCCAGCAGGGGTGCTAGAGGGAGAACCTACAATGAGCAGTACTTC. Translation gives CASRGARGRTYNEQYF.

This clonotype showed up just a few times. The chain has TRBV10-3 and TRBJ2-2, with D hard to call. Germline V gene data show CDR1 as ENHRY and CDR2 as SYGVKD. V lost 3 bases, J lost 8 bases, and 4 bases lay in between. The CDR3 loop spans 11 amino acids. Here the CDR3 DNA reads TGTGCCATCAGTGATTCAGGGGAGCTGTTTTTT. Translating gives CAISDSGELFF.

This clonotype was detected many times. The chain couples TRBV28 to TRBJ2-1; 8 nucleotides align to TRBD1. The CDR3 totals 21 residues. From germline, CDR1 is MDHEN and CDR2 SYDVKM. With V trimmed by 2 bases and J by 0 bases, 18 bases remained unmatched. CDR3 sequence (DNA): TGTGCCAGCAGTTTAAGGCTTTTGACAGGGGCCCTACTCAACTCCTACAATGAGCAGTTCTTC. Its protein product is CASSLRLLTGALLNSYNEQFF. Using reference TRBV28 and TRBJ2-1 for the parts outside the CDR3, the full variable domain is DVKVTQSSRYLVKRTGEKVFLECVQDMDHENMFWYRQDPGLGLRLIYFSYDVKMKEKGDIPEGYSVSREKKERFSLILESASTNQTSMYLCASSLRLLTGALLNSYNEQFFGPGTRLTVL.

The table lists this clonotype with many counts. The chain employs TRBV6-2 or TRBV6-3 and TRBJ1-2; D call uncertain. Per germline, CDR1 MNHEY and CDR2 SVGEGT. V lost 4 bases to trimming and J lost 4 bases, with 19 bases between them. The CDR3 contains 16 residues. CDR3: CASSFTPTRGSYGYTF. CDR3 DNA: TGTGCCAGCAGTTTCACCCCGACGAGAGGCTCCTATGGCTACACCTTC.

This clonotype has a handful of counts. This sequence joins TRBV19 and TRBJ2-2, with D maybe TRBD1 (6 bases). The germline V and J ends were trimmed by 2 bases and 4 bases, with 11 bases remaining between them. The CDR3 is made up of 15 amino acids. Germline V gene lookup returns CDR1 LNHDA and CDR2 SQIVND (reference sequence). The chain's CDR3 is CASSITGTGTGELFF. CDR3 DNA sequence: TGTGCCAGTAGTATAACAGGGACGGGCACCGGGGAGCTGTTTTTT.

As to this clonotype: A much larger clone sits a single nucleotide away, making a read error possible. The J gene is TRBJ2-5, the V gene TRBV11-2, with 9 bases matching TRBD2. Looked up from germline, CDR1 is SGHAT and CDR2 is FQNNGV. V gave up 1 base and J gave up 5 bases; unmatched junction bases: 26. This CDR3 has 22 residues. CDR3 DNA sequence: TGTGCCAGCAGCTTAGGCTACGAAGGGACTGGCGGGAGGGGATCAGCGTTGGAGACCCAGTACTTC. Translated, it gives CASSLGYEGTGGRGSALETQYF.

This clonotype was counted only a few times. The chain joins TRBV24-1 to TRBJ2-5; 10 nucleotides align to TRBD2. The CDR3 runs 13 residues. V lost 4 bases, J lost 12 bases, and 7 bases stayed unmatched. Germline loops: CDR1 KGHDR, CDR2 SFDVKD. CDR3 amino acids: CATSERLAGRKYF. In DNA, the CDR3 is TGTGCCACCAGTGAGAGACTAGCGGGCCGCAAGTACTTC.

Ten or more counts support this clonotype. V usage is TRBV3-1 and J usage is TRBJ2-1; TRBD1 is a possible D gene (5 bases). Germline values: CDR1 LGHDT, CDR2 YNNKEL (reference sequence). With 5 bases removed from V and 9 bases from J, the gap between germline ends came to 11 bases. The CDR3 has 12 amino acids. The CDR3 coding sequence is TGTGCCAGCAGCACCCAGGGCGGTGAGCAGTTCTTC. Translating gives CASSTQGGEQFF.

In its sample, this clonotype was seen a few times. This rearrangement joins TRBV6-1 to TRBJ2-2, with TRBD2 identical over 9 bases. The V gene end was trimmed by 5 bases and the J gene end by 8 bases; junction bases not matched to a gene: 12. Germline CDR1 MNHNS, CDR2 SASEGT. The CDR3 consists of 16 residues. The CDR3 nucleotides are TGTGCCAGCAGTTTAGCGGGAGCGGGCGGTGTAGGGGAGCTGTTTTTT. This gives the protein CASSLAGAGGVGELFF.

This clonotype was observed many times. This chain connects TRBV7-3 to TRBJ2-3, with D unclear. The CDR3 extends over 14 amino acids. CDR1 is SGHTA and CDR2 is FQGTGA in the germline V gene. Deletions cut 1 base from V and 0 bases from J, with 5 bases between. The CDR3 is CASSLIPSTDTQYF. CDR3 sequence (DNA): TGTGCCAGCAGCTTAATTCCGAGCACAGATACGCAGTATTTT.

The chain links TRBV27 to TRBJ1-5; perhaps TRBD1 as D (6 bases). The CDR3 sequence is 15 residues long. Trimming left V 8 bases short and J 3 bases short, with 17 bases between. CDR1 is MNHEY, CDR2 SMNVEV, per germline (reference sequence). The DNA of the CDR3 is TGTGCCAGCCGCTGGCGGGGGGGCATCAATCAGCCCCAGCATTTT. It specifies CASRWRGGINQPQHF.

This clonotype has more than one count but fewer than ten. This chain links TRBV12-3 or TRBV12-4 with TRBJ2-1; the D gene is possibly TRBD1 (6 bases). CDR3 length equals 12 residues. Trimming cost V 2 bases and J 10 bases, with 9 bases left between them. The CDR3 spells CASSLQGQEQFF. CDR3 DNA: TGTGCCAGCAGTTTACAGGGGCAAGAGCAGTTCTTC.

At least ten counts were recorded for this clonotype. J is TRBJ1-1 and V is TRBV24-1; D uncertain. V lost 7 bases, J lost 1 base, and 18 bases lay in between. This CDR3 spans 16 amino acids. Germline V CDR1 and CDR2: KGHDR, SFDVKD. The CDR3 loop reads CATSKGSHPGNTEAFF. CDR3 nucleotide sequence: TGTGCCACCAGCAAAGGGTCACACCCTGGGAACACTGAAGCTTTCTTT.

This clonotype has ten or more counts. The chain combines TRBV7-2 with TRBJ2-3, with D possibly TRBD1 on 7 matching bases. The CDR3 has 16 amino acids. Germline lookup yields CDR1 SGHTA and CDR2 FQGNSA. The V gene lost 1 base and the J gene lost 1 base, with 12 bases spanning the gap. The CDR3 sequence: CASSLVRGVRTDTQYF. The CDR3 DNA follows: TGTGCCAGCAGCTTAGTCAGGGGGGTCCGCACAGATACGCAGTATTTT.

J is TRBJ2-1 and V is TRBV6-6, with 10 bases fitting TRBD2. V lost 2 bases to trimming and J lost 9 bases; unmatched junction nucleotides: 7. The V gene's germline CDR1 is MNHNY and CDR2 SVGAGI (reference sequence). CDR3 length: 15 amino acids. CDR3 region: CASSYRTSGSGEQFF. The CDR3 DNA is TGTGCCAGCAGTTACAGGACTAGCGGTAGCGGTGAGCAGTTCTTC.

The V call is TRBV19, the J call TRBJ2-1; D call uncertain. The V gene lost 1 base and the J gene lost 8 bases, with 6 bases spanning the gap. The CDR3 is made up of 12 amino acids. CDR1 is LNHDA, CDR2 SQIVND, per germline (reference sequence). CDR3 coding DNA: TGTGCCAGTAGTATAGTTCGACATGAGCAGTTCTTC. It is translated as CASSIVRHEQFF.